This TCR beta chain was recovered during a study of T cells in tuberculosis. The wider study: Sequenced TCRs come from CD1B-GMM tetramer-binding T cells.

This clone was found a few times. Germline values: CDR1 MRHNA, CDR2 SNTAGT. CDR3 size: 14 residues. V lost 6 bases and J lost 1; bases outside the gene matches: 4. Using immunoSEQ multiplex PCR, the repertoire was profiled, and TCRdb retains in-frame clones only, with some absent. This sample has fewer than 30,000 clones, with roughly 93% found just once. This sequence joins TRBV6-4 and TRBJ1-1; 8 nucleotides match TRBD1. The origin of this receptor is a donor aged 10-29 years with latent tuberculosis or without tuberculosis infection. What was sequenced was PBMCs. CDR3 in DNA: TGTGCCAGCAGCCCAGGACAGGGGAACACTGAAGCTTTCTTT. The encoded protein is CASSPGQGNTEAFF.